This T cell receptor (beta chain) was recovered during a study of cytomegalovirus exposure and HLA in healthy donors. On the study more broadly: Among the approximately 410 genotyped donors, about 81% were placed in the Caucasian-associated ancestry cluster. Study conclusions and caveats: Per published reports, the classifier diagnosed cytomegalovirus status with high specificity and sensitivity. Follow-up analysis found HLA locus-dependent TCR association rates, highest for DRB1 and lowest for HLA-C.

As regards this clone: The antigen is unknown.

Unmatched junction bases numbered 3, after V lost 2 bases and J lost 7 bases. The CDR3 is 14 amino acids. Germline V gives CDR1 MDHEN, CDR2 SYDVKM. In the PCR, 60 Vbeta and 13 Jbeta primers were used. Generated by immunoSEQ multiplex PCR, the TCRdb table keeps only in-frame clones and is missing some. The data contain approximately 290,000 clones, roughly 80% of them seen just once; the ten biggest clones take up about 0.28%. The TCR originated in a girl between 2 and 10 years old in good health and CMV-seronegative. Sequenced: PBMCs. The V gene is TRBV28, the J gene TRBJ1-4, with 8 bases aligning to TRBD1. The CDR3 DNA reads as TGTGCCAGCAGTTTAGGACAGGGAAGTGAAAAACTGTTTTTT. Translated, it gives CASSLGQGSEKLFF.